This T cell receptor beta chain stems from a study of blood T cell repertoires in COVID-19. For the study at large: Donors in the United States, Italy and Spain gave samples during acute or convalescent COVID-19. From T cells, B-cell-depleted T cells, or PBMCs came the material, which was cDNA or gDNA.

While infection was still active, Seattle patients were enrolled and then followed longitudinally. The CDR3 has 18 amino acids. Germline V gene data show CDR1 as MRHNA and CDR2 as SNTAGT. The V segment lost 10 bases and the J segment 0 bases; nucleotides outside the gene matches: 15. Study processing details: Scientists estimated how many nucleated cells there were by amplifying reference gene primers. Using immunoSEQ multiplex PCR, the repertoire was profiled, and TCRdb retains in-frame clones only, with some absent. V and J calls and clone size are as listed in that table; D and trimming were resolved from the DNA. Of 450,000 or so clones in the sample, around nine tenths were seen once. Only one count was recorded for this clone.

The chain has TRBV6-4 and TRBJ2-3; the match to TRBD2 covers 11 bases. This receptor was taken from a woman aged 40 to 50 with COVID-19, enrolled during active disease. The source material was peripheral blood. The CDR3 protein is CANPRSSGRAPSTDTQYF. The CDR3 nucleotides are TGTGCCAACCCCAGGAGTAGCGGGAGGGCTCCTAGCACAGATACGCAGTATTTT.